Included here is one TCR beta chain sequence, with context. As yet, its antigen is unknown. This record comes from a study of early T cells in non-severe SARS-CoV-2 infection. Overall study: Bulk RNA isolated from unsorted whole blood underwent sequencing; chains were not paired.

Trimming cost V 6 bases and J 1 base, with 9 bases left between them. CDR3 size: 13 residues. Germline loops: CDR1 MNHEY, CDR2 SVGAGI. Findings and limits, study-wide: Database matching using VDJdb favored anti-spike CD8 responses, with private and CD4 specificities left missing.

Unique molecular identifiers were added to individual cDNA molecules. MiXCR was run by TCRdb on the 5' RACE reads, yielding one entry per CDR3 protein. The sample shows tens of thousands of distinct CDR3 sequences, about an eighth of them seen only once. Input material: whole blood. The chain recombines TRBV6-5 with TRBJ1-1; a possible D gene is TRBD1 (5 bases). The source is an adult who was a healthcare worker with PCR-confirmed SARS-CoV-2 infection or an uninfected control (not recorded which). The CDR3 DNA follows: TGTGCCAGCAGCCAGGGACGGAACACTGAAGCTTTCTTT. It is translated as CASSQGRNTEAFF.